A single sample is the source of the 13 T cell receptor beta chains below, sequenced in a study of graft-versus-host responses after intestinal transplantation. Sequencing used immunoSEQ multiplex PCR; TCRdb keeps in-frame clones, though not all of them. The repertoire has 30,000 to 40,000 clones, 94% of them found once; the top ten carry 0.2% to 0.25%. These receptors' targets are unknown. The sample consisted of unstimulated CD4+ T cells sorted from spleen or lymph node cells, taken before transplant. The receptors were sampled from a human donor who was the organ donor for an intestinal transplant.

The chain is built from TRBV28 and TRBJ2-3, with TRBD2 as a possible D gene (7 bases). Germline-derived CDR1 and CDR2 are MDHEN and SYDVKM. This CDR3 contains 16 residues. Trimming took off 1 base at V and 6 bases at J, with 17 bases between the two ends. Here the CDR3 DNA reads TGTGCCAGCAGTTTATTCCGCGGGGGCGTCGGCGATACGCAGTATTTT. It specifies CASSLFRGGVGDTQYF.

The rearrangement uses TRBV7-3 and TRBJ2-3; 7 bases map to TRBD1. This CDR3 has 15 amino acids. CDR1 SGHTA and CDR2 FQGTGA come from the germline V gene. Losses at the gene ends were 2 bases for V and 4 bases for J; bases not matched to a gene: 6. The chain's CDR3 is CASSLRATGADTQYF. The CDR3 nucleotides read TGTGCCAGCAGCTTACGCGCCACAGGGGCAGATACGCAGTATTTT.

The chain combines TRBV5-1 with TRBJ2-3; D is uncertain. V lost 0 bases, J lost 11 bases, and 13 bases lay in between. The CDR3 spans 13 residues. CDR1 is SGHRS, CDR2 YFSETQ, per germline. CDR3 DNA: TGCGCCAGCAGCTTGGACAGTACGATTAGGCAGTATTTT. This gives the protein CASSLDSTIRQYF.

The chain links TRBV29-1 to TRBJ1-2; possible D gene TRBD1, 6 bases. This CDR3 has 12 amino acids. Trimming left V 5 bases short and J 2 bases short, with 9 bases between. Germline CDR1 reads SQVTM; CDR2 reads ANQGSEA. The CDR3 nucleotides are TGCAGCGTTCCTACAGGGAACTATGGCTACACCTTC. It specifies CSVPTGNYGYTF.

CDR3 in DNA: TGCGCCAGCAGCCAAGATTTAAGCGGGGGGGCAACAGATACGCAGTATTTT. Translating it yields CASSQDLSGGATDTQYF. This chain joins TRBV4-1 and TRBJ2-3, with 10 bases aligning to TRBD2. Germline loops: CDR1 MGHRA, CDR2 YSYEKL. V trimming: 0 bases; J trimming: 3 bases; junction bases outside the gene matches: 6. The length of the CDR3 is 17 residues.

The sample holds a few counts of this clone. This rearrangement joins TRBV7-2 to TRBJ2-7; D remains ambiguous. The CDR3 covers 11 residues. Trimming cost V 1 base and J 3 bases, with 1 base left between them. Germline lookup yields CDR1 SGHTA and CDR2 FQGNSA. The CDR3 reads CASSLDYEQYF. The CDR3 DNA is TGTGCCAGCAGCTTAGACTACGAGCAGTACTTC.

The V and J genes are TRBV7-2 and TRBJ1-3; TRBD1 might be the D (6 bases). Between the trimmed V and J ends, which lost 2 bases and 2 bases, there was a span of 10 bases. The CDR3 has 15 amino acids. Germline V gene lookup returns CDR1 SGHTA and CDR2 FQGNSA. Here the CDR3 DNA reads TGTGCCAGCAGCTTAACAGGGAACGCTGGAAACACCATATATTTT. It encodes CASSLTGNAGNTIYF.

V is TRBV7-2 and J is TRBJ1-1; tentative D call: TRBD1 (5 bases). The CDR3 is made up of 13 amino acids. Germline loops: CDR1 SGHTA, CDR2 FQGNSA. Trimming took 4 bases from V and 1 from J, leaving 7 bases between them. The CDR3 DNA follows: TGTGCCAGCAGCTCAGACAGGAACACTGAAGCTTTCTTT. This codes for CASSSDRNTEAFF.

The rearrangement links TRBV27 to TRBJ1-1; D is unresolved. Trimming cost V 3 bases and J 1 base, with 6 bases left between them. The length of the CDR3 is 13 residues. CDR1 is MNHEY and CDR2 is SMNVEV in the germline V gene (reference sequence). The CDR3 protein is CASSLRENTEAFF. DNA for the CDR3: TGTGCCAGCAGTTTGAGAGAGAACACTGAAGCTTTCTTT.

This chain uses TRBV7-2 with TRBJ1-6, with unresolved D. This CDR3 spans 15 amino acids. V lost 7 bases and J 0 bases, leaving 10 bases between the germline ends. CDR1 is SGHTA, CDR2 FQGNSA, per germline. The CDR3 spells CASTSISSYNSPLHF. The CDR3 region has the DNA TGTGCCAGCACCTCAATAAGCTCCTATAATTCACCCCTCCACTTT.

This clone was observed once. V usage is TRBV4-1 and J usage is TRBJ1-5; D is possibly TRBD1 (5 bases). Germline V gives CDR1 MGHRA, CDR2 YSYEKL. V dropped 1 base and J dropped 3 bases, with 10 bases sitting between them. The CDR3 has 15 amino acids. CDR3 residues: CASSQVPGTNQPQHF. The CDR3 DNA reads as TGCGCCAGCAGCCAAGTTCCGGGGACCAATCAGCCCCAGCATTTT.

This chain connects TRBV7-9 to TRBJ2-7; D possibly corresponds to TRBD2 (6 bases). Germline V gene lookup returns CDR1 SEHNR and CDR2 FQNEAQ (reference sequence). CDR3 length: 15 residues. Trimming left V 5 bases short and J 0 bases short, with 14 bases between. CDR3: CASSPGTYSSYEQYF. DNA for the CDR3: TGTGCCAGCAGCCCTGGGACTTACAGCTCCTACGAGCAGTACTTC.

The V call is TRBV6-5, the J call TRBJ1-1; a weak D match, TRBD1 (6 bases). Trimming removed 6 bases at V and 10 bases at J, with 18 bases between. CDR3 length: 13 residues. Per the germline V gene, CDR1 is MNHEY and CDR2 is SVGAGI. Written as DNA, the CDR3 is TGTGCCAGCAGCCCCTTGGAAGGGGGTAGAGCTTTCTTT. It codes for CASSPLEGGRAFF.